This T cell receptor (beta chain) is from a study of OX40 agonist ivuxolimab in advanced cancers. On the study more broadly: Dose-escalation cases comprised hepatocellular carcinoma, melanoma, renal cell or head and neck cancer. Study-wide findings and caveats: Low normalized clonal expansion also occurred in some nonresponding patients. There were, on average, more expanded clones in CD8+ T cells than in CD4+.

The sample holds a few counts of this clone. Antigen: not known. Assay: immunoSEQ multiplex PCR; the TCRdb copy retains only in-frame clones and omits some. The sample holds 99,000 or so clones, roughly 95% seen once. The length of the CDR3 is 15 residues. V was cut by 5 bases and J by 9 bases, with 17 bases left in between. CDR1 and CDR2 from the germline V gene are SEHNR and FQNEAQ (reference sequence). The gene calls are TRBV7-9 and TRBJ1-6; D not certain. Material: CD4+ or CD8+ T cells sorted from blood, obtained in a trial of the OX40 agonist ivuxolimab. The receptor's source is an adult with an advanced solid tumor such as melanoma, head and neck, liver or kidney cancer. The CDR3 protein is CASSPLLGITSPLHF. In DNA form, the CDR3 reads TGTGCCAGCAGCCCACTCTTGGGGATTACTTCACCCCTCCACTTT.